What follows is one T cell receptor (beta chain) and its context. What it binds is unknown. Trimming took 3 bases from V and 3 from J, leaving 9 bases between them. The length of the CDR3 is 14 residues. Sequencing libraries made from TCR beta cDNA carried unique molecular identifiers. The source material, roughly 0.9 to 11 million T cells, gave rise to 500,000 or so cDNA molecules. TCRdb reprocessed the PCR reads via MiXCR and lists one record per CDR3 protein. The sample consists of about 540,000 distinct CDR3 sequences, 30% to 40% of them appearing once. This sample stems from a study of post-analysis software for immune sequencing data. Overall study results and limits: Included in a set of five TRBV segments more frequent in patients than controls were TRBV5-6, TRBV5-1 and TRBV20-1. The study found significantly lower normalized Chao1 diversity in multiple sclerosis patients than in controls. Co-batched samples clustered tightly together by F measure.

This sequence originates from a girl under 18 with multiple sclerosis. Sequencing was carried out using blood. This chain connects TRBV12-3 or TRBV12-4 to TRBJ1-5, with D possibly being TRBD1 (5 bases). CDR3 in amino acids: CASSLGTINQPQHF. The CDR3 nucleotides are TGTGCCAGCAGTTTGGGGACCATCAATCAGCCCCAGCATTTT.